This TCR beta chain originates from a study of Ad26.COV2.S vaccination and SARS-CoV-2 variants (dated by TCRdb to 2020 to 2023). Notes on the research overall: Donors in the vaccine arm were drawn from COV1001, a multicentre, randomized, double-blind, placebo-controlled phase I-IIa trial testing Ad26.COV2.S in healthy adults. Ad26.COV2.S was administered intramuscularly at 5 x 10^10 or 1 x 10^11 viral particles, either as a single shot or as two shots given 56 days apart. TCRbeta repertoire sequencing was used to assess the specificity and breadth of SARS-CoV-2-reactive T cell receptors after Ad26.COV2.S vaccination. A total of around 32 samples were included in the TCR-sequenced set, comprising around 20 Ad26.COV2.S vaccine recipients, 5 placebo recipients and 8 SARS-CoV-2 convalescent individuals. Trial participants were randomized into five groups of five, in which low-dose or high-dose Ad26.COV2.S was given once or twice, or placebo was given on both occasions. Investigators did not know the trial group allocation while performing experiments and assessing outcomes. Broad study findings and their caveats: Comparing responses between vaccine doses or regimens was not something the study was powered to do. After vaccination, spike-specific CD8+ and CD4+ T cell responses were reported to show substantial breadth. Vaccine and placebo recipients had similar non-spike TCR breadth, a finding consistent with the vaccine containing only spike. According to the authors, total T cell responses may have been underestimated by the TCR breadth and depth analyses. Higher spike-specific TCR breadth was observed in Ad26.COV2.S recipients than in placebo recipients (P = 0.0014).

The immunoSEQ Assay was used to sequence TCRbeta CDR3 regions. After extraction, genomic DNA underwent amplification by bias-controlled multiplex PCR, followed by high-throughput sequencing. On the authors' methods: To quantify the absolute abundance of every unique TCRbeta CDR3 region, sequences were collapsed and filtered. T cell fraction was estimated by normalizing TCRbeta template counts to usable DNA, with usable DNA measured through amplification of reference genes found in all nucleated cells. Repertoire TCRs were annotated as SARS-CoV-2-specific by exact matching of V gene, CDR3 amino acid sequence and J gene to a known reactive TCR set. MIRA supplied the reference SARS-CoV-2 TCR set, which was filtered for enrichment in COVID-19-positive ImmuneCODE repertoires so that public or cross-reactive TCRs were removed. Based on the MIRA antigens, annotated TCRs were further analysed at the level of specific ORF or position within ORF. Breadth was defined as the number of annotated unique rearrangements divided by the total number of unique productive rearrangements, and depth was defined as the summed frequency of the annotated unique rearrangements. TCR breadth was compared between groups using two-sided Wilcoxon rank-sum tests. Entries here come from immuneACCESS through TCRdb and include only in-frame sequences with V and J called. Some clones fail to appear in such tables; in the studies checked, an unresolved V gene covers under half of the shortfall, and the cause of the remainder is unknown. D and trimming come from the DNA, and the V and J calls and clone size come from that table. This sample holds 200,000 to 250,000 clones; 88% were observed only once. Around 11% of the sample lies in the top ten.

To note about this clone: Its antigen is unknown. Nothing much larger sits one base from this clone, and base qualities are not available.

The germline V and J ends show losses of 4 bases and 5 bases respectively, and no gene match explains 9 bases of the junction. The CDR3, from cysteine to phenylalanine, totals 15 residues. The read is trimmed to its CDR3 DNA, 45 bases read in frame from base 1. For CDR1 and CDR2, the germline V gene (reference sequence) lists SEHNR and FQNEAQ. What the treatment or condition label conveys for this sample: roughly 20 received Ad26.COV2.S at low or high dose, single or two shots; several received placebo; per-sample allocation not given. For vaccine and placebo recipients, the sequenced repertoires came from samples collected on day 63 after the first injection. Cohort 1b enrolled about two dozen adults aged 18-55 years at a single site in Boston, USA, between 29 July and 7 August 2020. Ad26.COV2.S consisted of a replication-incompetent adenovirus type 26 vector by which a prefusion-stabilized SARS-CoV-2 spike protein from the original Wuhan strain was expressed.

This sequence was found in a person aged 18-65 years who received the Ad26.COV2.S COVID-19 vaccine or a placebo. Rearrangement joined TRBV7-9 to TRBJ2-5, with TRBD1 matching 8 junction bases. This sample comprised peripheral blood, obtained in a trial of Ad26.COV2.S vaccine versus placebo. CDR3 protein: CASSSGQGDGETQYF. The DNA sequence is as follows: TGTGCCAGCAGCTCCGGACAGGGTGATGGGGAGACCCAGTACTTC.